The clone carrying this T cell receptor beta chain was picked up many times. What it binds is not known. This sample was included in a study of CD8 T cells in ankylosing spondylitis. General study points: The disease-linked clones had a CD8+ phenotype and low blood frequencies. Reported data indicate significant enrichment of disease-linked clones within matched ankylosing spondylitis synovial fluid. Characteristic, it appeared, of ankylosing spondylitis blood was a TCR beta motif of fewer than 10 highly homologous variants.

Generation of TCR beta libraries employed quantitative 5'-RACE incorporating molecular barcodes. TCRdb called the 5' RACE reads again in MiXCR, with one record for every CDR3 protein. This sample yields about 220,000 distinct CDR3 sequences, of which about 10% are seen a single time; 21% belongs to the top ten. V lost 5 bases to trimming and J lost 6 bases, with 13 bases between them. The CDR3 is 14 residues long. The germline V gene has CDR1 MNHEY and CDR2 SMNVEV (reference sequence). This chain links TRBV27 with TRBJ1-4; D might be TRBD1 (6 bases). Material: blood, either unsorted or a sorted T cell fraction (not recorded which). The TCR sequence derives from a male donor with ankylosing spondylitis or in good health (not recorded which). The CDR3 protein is CASSLRGNYEKLFF. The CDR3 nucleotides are TGTGCCAGCAGTCTCAGGGGTAATTATGAAAAACTGTTTTTT.